Listed below are T cell receptor beta chains from one sample, sequenced in a study of PD-1 blockade in classical Hodgkin lymphoma. TCRdb's table, derived via immunoSEQ multiplex PCR, lists solely in-frame clones and lacks some. The sample records 15,000 or so clones, approximately 58% being singletons. Sequencing used peripheral blood mononuclear cells (PBMCs), obtained at baseline. All receptors come from a human donor with classical Hodgkin lymphoma. Both conserved end residues are trimmed from each CDR3.

cdr3_length j_call v_call cdr3_aa
13 TRBJ1-2 TRBV27 ASSLDREGWRGYT
12 TRBJ2-3 TRBV7-2 ASSFRLAGDTQY
14 TRBJ2-1 TRBV28 ASSWAGASSYNEQF
13 TRBJ1-2 TRBV4-1 ASSQGEGRDYGYT
14 TRBJ2-7 TRBV28 ASSFLWRRSSYEQY
13 TRBJ2-5 TRBV19 ASSISEGLAKTQY
14 TRBJ2-7 TRBV21-1 ASSRRGRDGSYEQY
14 TRBJ1-4 TRBV5-1 ASSLRQGATNEKLF
14 TRBJ2-1 TRBV27 ASSSPGTNAYNEQF
11 TRBJ1-1 TRBV10-2 ASSETSNTEAF
11 TRBJ2-3 TRBV12-2 ASSSATSDTQY
14 TRBJ2-6 TRBV15 ATSREQISGANVLT
14 TRBJ1-1 TRBV5-4 ASSTTPDRASTEAF
14 TRBJ1-2 TRBV27 ASSLSPPGRGYGYT
12 TRBJ2-1 TRBV5-6 ASSWGGTGNEQF
12 TRBJ2-5 TRBV7-2 ASSLGTGQETQY